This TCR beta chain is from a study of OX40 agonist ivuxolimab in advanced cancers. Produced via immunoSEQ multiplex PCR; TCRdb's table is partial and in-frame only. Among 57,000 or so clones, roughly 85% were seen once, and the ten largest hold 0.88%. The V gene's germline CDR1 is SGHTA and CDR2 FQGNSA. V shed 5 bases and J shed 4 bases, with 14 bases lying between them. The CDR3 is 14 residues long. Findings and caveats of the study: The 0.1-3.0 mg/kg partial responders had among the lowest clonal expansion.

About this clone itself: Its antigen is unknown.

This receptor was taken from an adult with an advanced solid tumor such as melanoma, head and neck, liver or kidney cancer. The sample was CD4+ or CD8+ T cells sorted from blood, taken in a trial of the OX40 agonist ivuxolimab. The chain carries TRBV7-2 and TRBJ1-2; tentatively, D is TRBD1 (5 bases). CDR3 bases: TGTGCCAGCAGCGTAACAGGACGGCTCTATGGCTACACCTTC. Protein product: CASSVTGRLYGYTF.